This T cell receptor (beta chain) originates from a study of control samples from healthy donors and cancer patients. Sequenced by immunoSEQ multiplex PCR; TCRdb stores in-frame clones only, minus some. The profile shows under 450,000 clones, 90% of them singletons. Germline V gene data show CDR1 as SNHLY and CDR2 as FYNNEI. This CDR3 region has 13 residues. J gave up 0 bases and V 8 bases, and 1 base lay outside the gene matches. Sequencing input: PBMCs. The chain joins TRBV2 to TRBJ2-7; 10 nucleotides align to TRBD1. This clonotype was obtained from a man aged 40-49 years with head and neck cancer. In DNA, the CDR3 is TGTGCCAGCGGGGACAGGGGCTCCTACGAGCAGTACTTC. This translates into CASGDRGSYEQYF. The full variable domain, its missing parts supplied by reference TRBV2 and TRBJ2-7, is EPEVTQTPSHQVTQMGQEVILRCVPISNHLYFYWYRQILGQKVEFLVSFYNNEISEKSEIFDDQFSVERPDGSNFTLKIRSTKLEDSAMYFCASGDRGSYEQYFGPGTRLTVT.